Presented here are 19 T cell receptor beta chains from one specimen sequenced in a study of shared T cell receptors in the human thymus. Sequenced by immunoSEQ multiplex PCR; TCRdb stores in-frame clones only, minus some. The sample lists hundreds of thousands of clones; roughly 90% were seen once. Another study also made use of these data, one on human thymus T cells.

Source material: thymocytes. Receptor source: a boy younger than two with a congenital heart defect.

The chain employs TRBV28 and TRBJ2-7; 10 bases map to TRBD1. The trim removed 6 bases at V and 5 bases at J, leaving 13 bases unmatched. The CDR3 loop spans 16 amino acids. Per the germline V gene, CDR1 is MDHEN and CDR2 is SYDVKM. This CDR3 reads CASSHTTGTGVNEQYF. The DNA for the CDR3 is TGTGCCAGCAGCCACACAACCGGGACAGGGGTCAACGAGCAGTACTTC.

The CDR3 spells CAIQVRDRGHHQPQHF. CDR3 coding DNA: TGTGCCATCCAGGTCCGGGACAGGGGGCACCATCAGCCCCAGCATTTT. This chain connects TRBV28 to TRBJ1-5, with TRBD1 matching 12 bases. This CDR3 has 16 residues. Germline values: CDR1 MDHEN, CDR2 SYDVKM. V lost 10 bases, J lost 5 bases, and 12 bases stayed unmatched.

This chain joins TRBV5-1 and TRBJ2-7, with unresolved D. Germline loops: CDR1 SGHRS, CDR2 YFSETQ. The CDR3 contains 17 residues. V was trimmed by 2 bases and J by 6 bases, leaving 24 bases between them. The CDR3 coding sequence is TGCGCCAGCAGCTTTCCACCCGACTCGAAAAGGTCTGGCGAGCAGTACTTC. The encoded protein is CASSFPPDSKRSGEQYF.

The CDR3 loop is CASRPWEGQPQHF. Written as DNA, the CDR3 is TGTGCCAGTCGTCCGTGGGAGGGTCAGCCCCAGCATTTT. The chain carries TRBV19 and TRBJ1-5; D unclear. The germline V and J ends were trimmed by 8 bases and 6 bases, with 14 bases remaining between them. Germline CDR1 LNHDA, CDR2 SQIVND (reference sequence). The CDR3 length is 13 residues.

This clone came up once. The chain recombines TRBV27 with TRBJ2-1, with 7 nucleotides matching TRBD2. V shed 2 bases and J 2 bases; nucleotides not matched to a gene: 6. This CDR3 comprises 16 residues. Germline V CDR1 and CDR2: MNHEY, SMNVEV (reference sequence). CDR3 bases: TGTGCCAGCAGTTTAAAGAGCGGGGATACCTACAATGAGCAGTTCTTC. Amino acid sequence: CASSLKSGDTYNEQFF.

This clone was seen only a few times. This rearrangement joins TRBV4-1 to TRBJ1-3, with 9 bases fitting TRBD1. Germline lookup yields CDR1 MGHRA and CDR2 YSYEKL. This CDR3 contains 18 residues. V gave up 4 bases and J gave up 2 bases; unmatched junction bases: 12. The CDR3 reads CASSRRNYRDRAGNTIYF. CDR3 in DNA: TGCGCCAGCAGCCGTAGAAACTACCGGGACAGGGCTGGAAACACCATATATTTT.

This rearrangement joins TRBV6-1 to TRBJ2-7; TRBD2 is a possible D gene (6 bases). V gave up 6 bases and J gave up 6 bases, with 9 bases separating them. Germline loops: CDR1 MNHNS, CDR2 SASEGT. The CDR3 is 11 amino acids. The CDR3 DNA follows: TGTGCCAGCAGATGGAGGGGCGAGCAGTACTTC. Translating it yields CASRWRGEQYF.

The chain employs TRBV5-1 and TRBJ1-5, with 9 bases that match TRBD1. This CDR3 has 16 residues. Germline V gene sequence: CDR1 SGHRS, CDR2 YFSETQ. Unmatched junction bases numbered 9, after V lost 3 bases and J lost 5 bases. The CDR3 reads CASSSCWDRVDQPQHF. The CDR3 DNA follows: TGCGCCAGCAGCTCATGCTGGGACAGGGTTGATCAGCCCCAGCATTTT.

The J gene is TRBJ2-5, the V gene TRBV11-1; 15 bases fit TRBD2. With V trimmed by 4 bases and J by 1 base, 10 bases remained unmatched. The CDR3 extends over 19 amino acids. CDR1 is SGHAT and CDR2 is FQDESV in the germline V gene (reference sequence). The CDR3 nucleotides are TGTGCCAGCAGCTACGAGTGGACTAGCGGGAGGGACTCCCAAGAGACCCAGTACTTC. Translation: CASSYEWTSGRDSQETQYF.

The chain employs TRBV11-1 and TRBJ2-1; 10 positions agree with TRBD2. Germline lookup yields CDR1 SGHAT and CDR2 FQDESV (reference sequence). The CDR3 contains 15 residues. V gave up 5 bases and J gave up 9 bases; unmatched junction bases: 10. The CDR3 sequence is CASSQASGRAGEQFF. In DNA, the CDR3 is TGTGCCAGCAGCCAAGCCAGCGGGAGGGCAGGTGAGCAGTTCTTC. Full variable domain (missing parts from reference TRBV11-1 and TRBJ2-1): EAEVAQSPRYKITEKSQAVAFWCDPISGHATLYWYRQILGQGPELLVQFQDESVVDDSQLPKDRFSAERLKGVDSTLKIQPAELGDSAMYLCASSQASGRAGEQFFGPGTRLTVL.

This clone was detected once. Here the CDR3 reads CASSCAPPCQETQYF. CDR3 bases: TGTGCCAGCAGCTGCGCCCCCCCTTGCCAAGAGACCCAGTACTTC. The chain employs TRBV27 and TRBJ2-5, with D hard to call. The V gene's germline CDR1 is MNHEY and CDR2 SMNVEV (reference sequence). The CDR3 sequence is 15 residues long. The germline V and J ends were trimmed by 6 bases and 1 base, with 15 bases remaining between them.

This chain links TRBV6-6 with TRBJ2-3; 8 bases match TRBD2. The trim removed 2 bases at V and 0 bases at J, leaving 4 bases unmatched. The germline V gene has CDR1 MNHNY and CDR2 SVGAGI (reference sequence). There are 16 residues in the CDR3. The CDR3 DNA reads TGTGCCAGCAGTTACGTCGCTAGCGGGAGCACAGATACGCAGTATTTT. Amino acid sequence: CASSYVASGSTDTQYF.

The rearrangement links TRBV28 to TRBJ2-7; 7 bases fit TRBD1. The CDR3 is 18 residues long. Trimming at V came to 2 bases and at J to 0 bases, leaving 13 bases not matched to a gene. Germline CDR1 and CDR2: MDHEN and SYDVKM. CDR3 bases: TGTGCCAGCAGTTTAGTGGCCAACCCAGGGGGTCGCTCCTACGAGCAGTACTTC. Translation: CASSLVANPGGRSYEQYF.

The count of this clone is one. This sequence joins TRBV4-1 and TRBJ2-3; 8 bases match TRBD2. This CDR3 contains 16 residues. Losses at the gene ends were 1 base for V and 1 base for J; bases not matched to a gene: 4. Germline V lookup: CDR1 MGHRA, CDR2 YSYEKL. The CDR3 bases are TGCGCCAGCAGCCAAGGTGCGCGGGAGGGCACAGATACGCAGTATTTT. Translation gives CASSQGAREGTDTQYF.

The chain has TRBV4-1 and TRBJ2-3; weak D call: TRBD2 (6 bases). V gave up 4 bases and J gave up 0 bases, with 20 bases separating them. The CDR3 runs to 18 residues. CDR1 and CDR2 (germline): MGHRA, YSYEKL. The CDR3, as DNA: TGCGCCAGCAGCCTTTACCCCCGAAGCGGGTCAAGCACAGATACGCAGTATTTT. Its protein is CASSLYPRSGSSTDTQYF.

This clone has a single count. The V call is TRBV5-6, the J call TRBJ1-1, with D unclear. Germline V gene sequence: CDR1 SGHDT, CDR2 YYEEEE. Trimming pared 0 bases from V and 5 bases from J, leaving 8 bases between. There are 13 residues in the CDR3. CDR3 sequence: CASSLAGSTEAFF. The CDR3, as DNA: TGTGCCAGCAGCTTGGCCGGGAGTACTGAAGCTTTCTTT.

The chain has TRBV18 and TRBJ2-6; D unresolved. CDR1 is KGHSH and CDR2 is LQKENI in the germline V gene. The CDR3 runs to 13 residues. V was trimmed by 2 bases and J by 4 bases, leaving 3 bases between them. This chain's CDR3 is CASSPSGANVLTF. In DNA, the CDR3 is TGTGCCAGCTCACCATCGGGGGCCAACGTCCTGACTTTC.

The chain recombines TRBV28 with TRBJ2-2; the D is unclear. The V gene lost 5 bases and the J gene lost 3 bases, with 10 bases spanning the gap. CDR1 and CDR2 (germline): MDHEN, SYDVKM. The CDR3 runs to 14 residues. CDR3 residues: CASSLHQDTGELFF. The CDR3 bases are TGTGCCAGCAGTCTCCACCAGGACACCGGGGAGCTGTTTTTT.

The rearrangement links TRBV10-2 to TRBJ2-1; 9 nucleotides align to TRBD2. The germline gives CDR1 WSHSY, CDR2 SAAADI. J gave up 10 bases and V 7 bases, and 11 bases lay outside the gene matches. The CDR3 totals 14 residues. DNA of the CDR3: TGCGCCAGCATAGGGGCGCGGGAGGGAGCCGAGCAGTTCTTC. Translated, it gives CASIGAREGAEQFF.